This TCR beta chain was profiled in a study of T cells in Graves' hyperthyroidism and ophthalmopathy. Per the germline V gene, CDR1 is LNHNV and CDR2 is YYDKDF (reference sequence). This CDR3 has 14 residues. For the diagnoses, clinical symptoms, serum thyroxine and TRAb, thyroid ultrasound and orbital computed tomography were used. This clonotype was counted between two and nine times. Antigen specificity is unknown. The junction departs from germline at one end; a sequencing error may be responsible. It was RNA transcripts that yielded the amplified TCR beta CDR3 regions. TCR CDR3 regions were first amplified by RT-PCR with HTBI primers. TCRdb used MiXCR to reprocess the multiplex PCR reads, holding one entry per CDR3 protein. The table includes about 760,000 distinct CDR3 sequences, roughly a third detected once. General study points: Blood samples included most of the expanded thyroid clonotypes exceeding 0.001.

This chain joins TRBV15 and TRBJ1-4, with unresolved D. The source of this sequence is a middle-aged woman with Graves' hyperthyroidism. The material sequenced was blood. CDR3 in amino acids: CATNRDFGTEKLFF. The CDR3 DNA follows: TGTGCCACCAACAGAGATTTCGGCACAGAAAAACTGTTTTTT.